The next 22 T cell receptor beta chains were all read from a single sample in a study of blood T cell repertoires in COVID-19. Some clones are missing from TCRdb's copy, which holds only in-frame ones; the method was immunoSEQ multiplex PCR. Among around 28,000 clones listed, around 85% were seen once. Sequenced input: peripheral blood. The receptors stem from a human donor in a cohort sampled during active COVID-19.

The gene calls are TRBV6-2 or TRBV6-3 and TRBJ2-7; 7 bases line up with TRBD1. The trim removed 5 bases at V and 2 bases at J, leaving 12 bases unmatched. The CDR3 extends over 16 amino acids. Germline V CDR1 and CDR2: MNHEY, SVGEGT. The CDR3 loop reads CASSQRYRGSAYEQYF. CDR3 nucleotides: TGTGCCAGCAGTCAGAGATACAGGGGAAGCGCCTACGAGCAGTACTTC.

The V call is TRBV6-1, the J call TRBJ2-3; D gene uncertain. Trimming removed 1 base from V and 2 bases from J, with 10 bases in between. The CDR3 runs 15 residues. The germline V gene has CDR1 MNHNS and CDR2 SASEGT. CDR3 coding DNA: TGTGCCAGCAGTGAAGGCATTAGCATCACAGATACGCAGTATTTT. Protein sequence: CASSEGISITDTQYF.

The chain has TRBV28 and TRBJ2-7, with 10 bases matching TRBD1. The CDR3 consists of 16 residues. J lost 2 bases, V lost 6 bases, and 10 bases had no gene match. Per the germline V gene, CDR1 is MDHEN and CDR2 is SYDVKM. In DNA, the CDR3 is TGTGCCAGCAGCTCTACCGGGACAGGGGACCCCTACGAGCAGTACTTC. This translates into CASSSTGTGDPYEQYF. The complete variable domain, with remaining parts taken from reference TRBV28 and TRBJ2-7, reads DVKVTQSSRYLVKRTGEKVFLECVQDMDHENMFWYRQDPGLGLRLIYFSYDVKMKEKGDIPEGYSVSREKKERFSLILESASTNQTSMYLCASSSTGTGDPYEQYFGPGTRLTVT.

The rearrangement joins TRBV9 to TRBJ2-1; D is undetermined. The V and J ends lost 4 bases and 7 bases respectively, with 12 bases between them. The V gene's germline CDR1 is SGDLS and CDR2 YYNGEE. The length of the CDR3 is 13 residues. The CDR3 is CASSLSKSNEQFF. The CDR3 DNA reads TGTGCCAGCAGCCTGTCGAAGAGTAATGAGCAGTTCTTC. Looking up the rest from reference TRBV9 and TRBJ2-1 gives the full variable domain: DSGVTQTPKHLITATGQRVTLRCSPRSGDLSVYWYQQSLDQGLQFLIQYYNGEERAKGNILERFSAQQFPDLHSELNLSSLELGDSALYFCASSLSKSNEQFFGPGTRLTVL.

The chain uses TRBV11-3 and TRBJ2-5; tentative D call: TRBD1 (5 bases). Per the germline V gene, CDR1 is SGHNT and CDR2 is YENEEA. The CDR3 has 14 amino acids. With 5 bases removed from V and 5 bases from J, the gap between germline ends came to 15 bases. CDR3 in amino acids: CASSPRGSRETQYF. The CDR3, as DNA: TGTGCCAGCAGCCCAAGGGGTAGTCGGGAGACCCAGTACTTC.

This clone came up a few times. CDR3 loop: CASSLETGTGELFF. For the CDR3, the DNA is TGCGCCAGCAGCTTGGAGACAGGCACCGGGGAGCTGTTTTTT. The genes are TRBV5-1 and TRBJ2-2, with a weak D call TRBD1 (6 bases). V lost 0 bases and J lost 4, with 7 bases in between. CDR3 length: 14 residues. Germline V gene lookup returns CDR1 SGHRS and CDR2 YFSETQ.

The rearrangement joins TRBV7-8 to TRBJ1-2, with D possibly matching TRBD1 (5 bases). The CDR3 loop spans 18 amino acids. Trimming took 1 base from V and 3 from J, leaving 21 bases between them. Germline CDR1 and CDR2: SGHVS and FQNEAQ. CDR3 amino acids: CASSLGLSGTPKDYGYTF. The CDR3 coding sequence is TGTGCCAGCAGCTTAGGTTTGAGCGGGACCCCCAAGGACTATGGCTACACCTTC.

The chain links TRBV7-2 to TRBJ1-2; TRBD1 aligns across 11 bases. Losses at the gene ends were 3 bases for V and 4 bases for J; bases not matched to a gene: 4. There are 15 residues in the CDR3. Per germline, CDR1 SGHTA and CDR2 FQGNSA. CDR3 nucleotide sequence: TGTGCCAGCAGCTTTGGACAGGGGGCAGGCTATGGCTACACCTTC. It codes for CASSFGQGAGYGYTF.

The CDR3 DNA follows: TGTGCCAGCAGCGTAGGAGAGTCCCCTCAGCCCCAGCATTTT. The encoded protein is CASSVGESPQPQHF. This chain joins TRBV9 and TRBJ1-5; D remains ambiguous. The germline CDR1 and CDR2 sequences are SGDLS and YYNGEE. V dropped 0 bases and J dropped 6 bases, with 10 bases sitting between them. This CDR3 spans 14 amino acids.

By share of the sample, this clone is medium-sized. The chain couples TRBV5-4 to TRBJ2-5; the match to TRBD2 covers 9 bases. V lost 0 bases and J lost 4; bases outside the gene matches: 4. This CDR3 region has 15 residues. Germline V gene lookup returns CDR1 SGHNT and CDR2 YYREEE (reference sequence). For the CDR3, the DNA is TGTGCCAGCAGCTTGGGTGGTAGCGGGGGAGAGACCCAGTACTTC. Translation gives CASSLGGSGGETQYF.

CDR3 sequence (DNA): TGTGCCAGCAGCTCCGGAGCGAACACCGGGGAGCTGTTTTTT. Translated: CASSSGANTGELFF. The chain employs TRBV11-2 and TRBJ2-2; D remains unclear. V gave up 4 bases and J gave up 0 bases, with 6 bases separating them. Germline-derived CDR1 and CDR2 are SGHAT and FQNNGV. The CDR3 spans 14 residues.

The genes are TRBV28 and TRBJ1-6, with D hard to call. The CDR3 runs 14 residues. With 6 bases removed from V and 10 bases from J, the gap between germline ends came to 16 bases. Per the germline V gene, CDR1 is MDHEN and CDR2 is SYDVKM. Here the CDR3 reads CASSRKPGSSPLHF. DNA of the CDR3: TGTGCCAGCAGCCGTAAGCCAGGATCCTCACCCCTCCACTTT.

This rearrangement joins TRBV5-1 to TRBJ2-7; TRBD1 matches at 7 bases. The V gene end was trimmed by 0 bases and the J gene end by 3 bases; junction bases not matched to a gene: 6. The CDR3 spans 15 residues. Looked up from germline, CDR1 is SGHRS and CDR2 is YFSETQ. This CDR3 reads CASSLDGTAIYEQYF. CDR3 bases: TGCGCCAGCAGCTTGGATGGGACAGCAATCTACGAGCAGTACTTC.

The chain couples TRBV5-4 to TRBJ2-7; 9 bases are shared with TRBD1. CDR1 SGHNT and CDR2 YYREEE come from the germline V gene (reference sequence). After removal of 1 base from V and 5 bases from J, the junction contained 10 bases not matched to a gene. The CDR3 contains 16 residues. The CDR3 coding sequence is TGTGCCAGCAGCTTGCCACCGGGACAGGGAGCCCACGAGCAGTACTTC. As protein: CASSLPPGQGAHEQYF.

CDR3 bases: TGCGCCAGCAGCTTACCCCCAGGGATCAGGGAGGACCACGAGCAGTACTTC. Protein sequence: CASSLPPGIREDHEQYF. V gene TRBV5-1 combines with J gene TRBJ2-7; D is perhaps TRBD2 (6 bases). The CDR3 covers 17 residues. V was clipped by 2 bases and J by 5 bases, with 23 bases between them. The V gene's germline CDR1 is SGHRS and CDR2 YFSETQ.

The chain recombines TRBV9 with TRBJ2-3; TRBD2 matches at 9 bases. The V gene's germline CDR1 is SGDLS and CDR2 YYNGEE. The CDR3 length is 15 residues. V shed 6 bases, J shed 4 bases, and the junction held 9 bases outside the gene matches. The CDR3 protein is CASTQRGAWADTQYF. The CDR3 DNA follows: TGTGCCAGCACCCAGCGGGGGGCCTGGGCAGATACGCAGTATTTT.

The chain joins TRBV11-3 to TRBJ2-5; D perhaps matches TRBD2 (6 bases). The V end lost 5 bases, the J end lost 10 bases, and 20 bases lay between the germline ends. The CDR3 has 14 residues. From germline, CDR1 is SGHNT and CDR2 YENEEA. CDR3 nucleotides: TGTGCCAGCAGCCCGTTTGTGGAGGGCTCGTACCAGTACTTC. Protein product: CASSPFVEGSYQYF.

The genes are TRBV20-1 and TRBJ1-2; TRBD1 matches at 9 bases. V lost 5 bases, J lost 8 bases, and 3 bases stayed unmatched. The V gene's germline CDR1 is DFQATT and CDR2 SNEGSKA (reference sequence). CDR3 length equals 11 residues. CDR3 bases: TGCAGTGCTGGGGACAGGGACGGCTACACCTTC. It codes for CSAGDRDGYTF.

The J gene is TRBJ2-7, the V gene TRBV19; D might be TRBD1 (5 bases). Germline CDR1 is LNHDA and CDR2 is SQIVND (reference sequence). The CDR3 totals 13 residues. Trimming shortened V by 7 bases and J by 3 bases, and 13 bases separated the two germline ends. In nucleotides, the CDR3 is TGTGCCAGTAAATCGGACAAAAACTACGAGCAGTACTTC. Amino acids: CASKSDKNYEQYF.

The V call is TRBV5-1, the J call TRBJ2-7, with TRBD2 identical over 7 bases. The junction had 11 bases not matched to a gene; V was cut back by 5 bases and J by 0 bases. Germline assignment: CDR1 SGHRS and CDR2 YFSETQ. The CDR3 is 16 amino acids. Here the CDR3 DNA reads TGCGCCAGCAGTCGCGGGGGTGCGGGGGTCTCCTACGAGCAGTACTTC. It codes for CASSRGGAGVSYEQYF.

V gene TRBV3-1 (or the pseudogene TRBV3-2) combines with J gene TRBJ2-7; D might be TRBD2 (6 bases). CDR3 length equals 17 residues. Germline V CDR1 and CDR2: LGHDT, YNNKEL (reference sequence). V shed 4 bases and J shed 2 bases, with 21 bases lying between them. This CDR3 reads CASSPPLGSGTTYEQYF. As DNA, the CDR3 is TGTGCCAGCAGCCCCCCCCTAGGTAGCGGAACTACCTACGAGCAGTACTTC.

J is TRBJ1-1 and V is TRBV9; D may be TRBD1 (5 bases). The CDR3 extends over 13 amino acids. Germline lookup yields CDR1 SGDLS and CDR2 YYNGEE. V lost 1 base to trimming and J lost 4 bases, with 8 bases between them. DNA for the CDR3: TGTGCCAGCAGCGTACAGGGCTCCACTGAAGCTTTCTTT. Translating gives CASSVQGSTEAFF. Drawing the rest from reference TRBV9 and TRBJ1-1, the complete variable domain is DSGVTQTPKHLITATGQRVTLRCSPRSGDLSVYWYQQSLDQGLQFLIQYYNGEERAKGNILERFSAQQFPDLHSELNLSSLELGDSALYFCASSVQGSTEAFFGQGTRLTVV.